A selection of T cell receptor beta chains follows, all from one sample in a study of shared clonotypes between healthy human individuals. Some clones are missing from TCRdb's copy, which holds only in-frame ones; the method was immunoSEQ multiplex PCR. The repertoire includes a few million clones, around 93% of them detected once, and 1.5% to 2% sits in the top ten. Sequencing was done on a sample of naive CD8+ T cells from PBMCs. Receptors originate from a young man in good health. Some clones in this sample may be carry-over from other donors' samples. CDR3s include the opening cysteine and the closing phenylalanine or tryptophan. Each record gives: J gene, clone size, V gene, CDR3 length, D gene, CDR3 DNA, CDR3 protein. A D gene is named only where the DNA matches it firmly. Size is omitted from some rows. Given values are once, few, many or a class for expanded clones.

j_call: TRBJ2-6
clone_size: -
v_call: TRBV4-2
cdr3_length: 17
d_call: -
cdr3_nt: TGTGCCAGCAGCCAAAAGGAGACCTACTCTGGGGCCAACGTCCTGACTTTC
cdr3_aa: CASSQKETYSGANVLTF

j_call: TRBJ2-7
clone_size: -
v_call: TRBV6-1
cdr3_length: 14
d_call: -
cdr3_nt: TGTGCCAGCAGTGAAGCGGTGTGGGGGTACGAGCAGTACTTC
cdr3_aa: CASSEAVWGYEQYF

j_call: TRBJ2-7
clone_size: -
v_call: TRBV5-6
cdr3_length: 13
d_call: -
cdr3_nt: TGTGCCAGCAGCTTGACCGGCATGTGGGAGCAGTACTTC
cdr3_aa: CASSLTGMWEQYF

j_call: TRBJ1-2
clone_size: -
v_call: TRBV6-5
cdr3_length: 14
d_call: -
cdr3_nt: TGTGCCAGCAGTTGGGGCGAGGGAAACTATGGCTACACCTTC
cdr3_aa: CASSWGEGNYGYTF

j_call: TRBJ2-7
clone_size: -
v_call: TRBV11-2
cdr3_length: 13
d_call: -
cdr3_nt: TGTGCCAGCAGTTCACCGCCGGAATACGAGCAGTACTTC
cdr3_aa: CASSSPPEYEQYF

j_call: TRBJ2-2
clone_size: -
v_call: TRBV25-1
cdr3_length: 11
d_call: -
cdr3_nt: TGTGCCAGCAGTGACGCCGGGGAGCTGTTTTTT
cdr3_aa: CASSDAGELFF

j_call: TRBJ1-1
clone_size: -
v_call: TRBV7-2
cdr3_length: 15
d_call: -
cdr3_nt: TGTGCCAGCAGCTTACGCCCCTCGGCGGACACTGAAGCTTTCTTT
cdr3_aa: CASSLRPSADTEAFF

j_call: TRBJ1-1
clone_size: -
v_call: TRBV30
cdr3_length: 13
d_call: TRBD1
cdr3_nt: TGTGCCTGGGTTGACAGGGCCTACACTGAAGCTTTCTTT
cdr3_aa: CAWVDRAYTEAFF

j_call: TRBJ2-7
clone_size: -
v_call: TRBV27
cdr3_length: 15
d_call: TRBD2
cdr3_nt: TGTGCCAGCAGTCTGGCTAGCGGGAGTGGGTACGAGCAGTACTTC
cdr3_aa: CASSLASGSGYEQYF

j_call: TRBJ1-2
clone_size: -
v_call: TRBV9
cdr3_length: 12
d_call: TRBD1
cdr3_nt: TGTGCCAGCAGGGGACAGGGCTATGGCTACACCTTC
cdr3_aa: CASRGQGYGYTF

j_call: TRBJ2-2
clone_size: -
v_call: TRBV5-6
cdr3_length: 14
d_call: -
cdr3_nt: TGTGCCAGCACCATTTCCGGGACAATCGGGGAGCTGTTTTTT
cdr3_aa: CASTISGTIGELFF

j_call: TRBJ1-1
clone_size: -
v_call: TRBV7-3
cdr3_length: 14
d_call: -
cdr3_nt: TGTGCCAGCAGCTCCCTTGGGGGGGCAGCTGAAGCTTTCTTT
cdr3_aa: CASSSLGGAAEAFF

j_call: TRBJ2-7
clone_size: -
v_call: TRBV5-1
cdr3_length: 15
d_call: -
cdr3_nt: TGCGCCAGCAGCTTGGGACTATCGTCCTTCTACGAGCAGTACTTC
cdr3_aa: CASSLGLSSFYEQYF

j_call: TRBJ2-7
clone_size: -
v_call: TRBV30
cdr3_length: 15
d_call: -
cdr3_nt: TGTGCCTGGAGTGTCGGGACGGTAAGCTCCTACGAGCAGTACTTC
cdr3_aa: CAWSVGTVSSYEQYF

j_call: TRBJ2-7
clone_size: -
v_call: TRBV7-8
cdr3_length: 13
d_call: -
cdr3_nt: TGTGCCAGCAGCAATCGACGGGACTACGAGCAGTACTTC
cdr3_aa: CASSNRRDYEQYF

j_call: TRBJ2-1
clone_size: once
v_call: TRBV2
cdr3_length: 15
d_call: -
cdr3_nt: TGTGCCAGCAGAAATAGGGGCACTAAAAACCATGAGCAGTTCTTC
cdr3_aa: CASRNRGTKNHEQFF

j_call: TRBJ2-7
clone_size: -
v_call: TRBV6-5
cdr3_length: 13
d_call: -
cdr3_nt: TGTGCCAGCAGTTACTCCTACAGGGACGAGCAGTACTTC
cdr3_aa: CASSYSYRDEQYF

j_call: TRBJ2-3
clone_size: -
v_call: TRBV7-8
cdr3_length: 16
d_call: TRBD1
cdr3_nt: TGTGCCAGCAGCATTCGGACAGGGGAAGACACAGATACGCAGTATTTT
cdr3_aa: CASSIRTGEDTDTQYF

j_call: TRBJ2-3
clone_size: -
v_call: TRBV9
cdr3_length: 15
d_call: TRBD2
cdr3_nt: TGTGCCAGCAGCGAGGGGACTAGCGCCAGGCGGGCGCAGTATTTT
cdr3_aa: CASSEGTSARRAQYF

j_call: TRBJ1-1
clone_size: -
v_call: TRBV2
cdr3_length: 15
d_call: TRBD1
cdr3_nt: TGTGCCAGCAGTCCGGGACAGGAACTGAACACTGAAGCTTTCTTT
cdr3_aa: CASSPGQELNTEAFF

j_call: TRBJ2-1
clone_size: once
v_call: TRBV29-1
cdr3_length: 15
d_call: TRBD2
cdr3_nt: TGCAGCGTTGAAGTAGGGCTAGCGGAGGGGAATGAGCAGTTCTTC
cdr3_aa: CSVEVGLAEGNEQFF

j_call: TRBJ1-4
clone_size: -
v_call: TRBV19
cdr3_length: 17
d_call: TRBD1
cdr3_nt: TGTGCCAGTAGTGAACCGGGACAGGGGCGGAAGCCTGAAAAACTGTTTTTT
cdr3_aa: CASSEPGQGRKPEKLFF

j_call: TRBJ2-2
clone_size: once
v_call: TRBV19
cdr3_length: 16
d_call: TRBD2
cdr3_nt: TGTGCCAGTAGTCCCACTAGCGGAGGGAACACCGGGGAGCTGTTTTTT
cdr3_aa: CASSPTSGGNTGELFF

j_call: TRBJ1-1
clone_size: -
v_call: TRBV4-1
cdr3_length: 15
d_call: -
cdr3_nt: TGCGCCAGCAGCCAAGAAACATACATGAACACTGAAGCTTTCTTT
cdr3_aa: CASSQETYMNTEAFF

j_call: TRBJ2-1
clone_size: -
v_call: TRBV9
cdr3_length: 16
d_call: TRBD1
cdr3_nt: TGTGCCAGCAGCGTAGTAGGGACAGGGGGGATCAATGAGCAGTTCTTC
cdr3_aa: CASSVVGTGGINEQFF

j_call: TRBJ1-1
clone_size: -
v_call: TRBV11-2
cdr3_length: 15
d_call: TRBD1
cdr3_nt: TGTGCCAGCAGCTCCCTCGGACAGGGTTGGACTGAAGCTTTCTTT
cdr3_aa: CASSSLGQGWTEAFF

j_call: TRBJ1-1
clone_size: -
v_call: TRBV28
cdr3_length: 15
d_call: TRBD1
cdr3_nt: TGTGCCAGCAGTTTAACTGCAGGGGGTGAAGCTGAAGCTTTCTTT
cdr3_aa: CASSLTAGGEAEAFF

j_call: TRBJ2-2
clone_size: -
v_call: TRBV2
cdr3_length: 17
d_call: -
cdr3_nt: TGTGCCAGCAGCCTACACCGGGACCGGAGAGGCACCGGGGAGCTGTTTTTT
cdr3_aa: CASSLHRDRRGTGELFF

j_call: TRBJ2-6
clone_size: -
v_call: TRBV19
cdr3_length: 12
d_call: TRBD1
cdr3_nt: TGTGCCAGTAGCCGACAGGGCGACGTCCTGACTTTC
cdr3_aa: CASSRQGDVLTF

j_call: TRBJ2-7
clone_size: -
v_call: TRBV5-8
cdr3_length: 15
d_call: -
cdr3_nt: TGTGCCAGCAGCTTGGCGGGTACGGGGAACTACGAGCAGTACTTC
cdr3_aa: CASSLAGTGNYEQYF

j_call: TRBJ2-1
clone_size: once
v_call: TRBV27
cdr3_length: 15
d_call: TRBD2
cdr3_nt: TGTGCCAGCAGTCTAGGACTAGCCGTCGTAGCTGAGCAGTTCTTC
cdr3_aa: CASSLGLAVVAEQFF

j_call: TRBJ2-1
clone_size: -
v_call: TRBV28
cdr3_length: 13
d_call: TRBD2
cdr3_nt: TGTGCCAGCGGGACTAGCGGATACAATGAGCAGTTCTTC
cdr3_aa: CASGTSGYNEQFF

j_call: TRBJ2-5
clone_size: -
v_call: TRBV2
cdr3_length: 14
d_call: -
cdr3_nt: TGTGCCAGCCAACCTCGACTGCCCCAAGAGACCCAGTACTTC
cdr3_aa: CASQPRLPQETQYF

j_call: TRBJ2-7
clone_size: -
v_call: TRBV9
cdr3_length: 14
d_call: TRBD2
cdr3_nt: TGTGCCAGCAGCGCGGGACTAGGCCAATACGAGCAGTACTTC
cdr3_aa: CASSAGLGQYEQYF

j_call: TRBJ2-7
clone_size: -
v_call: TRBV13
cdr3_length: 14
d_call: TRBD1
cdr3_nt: TGTGCCAGCAGCCGGGACAGCAACTCCTACGAGCAGTACTTC
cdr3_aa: CASSRDSNSYEQYF

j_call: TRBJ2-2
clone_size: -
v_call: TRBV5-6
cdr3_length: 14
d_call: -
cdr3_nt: TGTGCCAGCAGCTTGGGAGCATTACCCGGGGAGCTGTTTTTT
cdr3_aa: CASSLGALPGELFF

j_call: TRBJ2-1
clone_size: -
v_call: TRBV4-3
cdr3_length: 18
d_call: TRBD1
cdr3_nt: TGCGCCAGCAGCCAGGACTTTATGCAGGGACAGGGGGCTAATGAGCAGTTCTTC
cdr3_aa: CASSQDFMQGQGANEQFF

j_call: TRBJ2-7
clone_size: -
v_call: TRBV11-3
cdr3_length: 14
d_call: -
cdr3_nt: TGTGCCAGCAGCCCCCGGACAGATCCCTACGAGCAGTACTTC
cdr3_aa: CASSPRTDPYEQYF

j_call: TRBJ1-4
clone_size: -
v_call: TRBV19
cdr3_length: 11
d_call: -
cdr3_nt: TGTGCCGTCGGGACGCCGGTCGATCTGTTTTTT
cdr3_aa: CAVGTPVDLFF

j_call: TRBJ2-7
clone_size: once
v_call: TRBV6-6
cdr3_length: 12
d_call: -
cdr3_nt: TGTGCCAGCAGTTACACAGGTCCCGAGCAGTACTTC
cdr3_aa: CASSYTGPEQYF

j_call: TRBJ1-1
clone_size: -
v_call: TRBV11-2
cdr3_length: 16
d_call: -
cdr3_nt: TGTGCCAGCAGCCCCCGGTGGGGGGTGGTGAACACTGAAGCTTTCTTT
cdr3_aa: CASSPRWGVVNTEAFF

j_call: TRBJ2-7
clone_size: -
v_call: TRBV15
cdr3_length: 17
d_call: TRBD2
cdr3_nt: TGTGCCACCAGCAGAGTGACCTTATCTAGCGGAAACTACGAGCAGTACTTC
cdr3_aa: CATSRVTLSSGNYEQYF

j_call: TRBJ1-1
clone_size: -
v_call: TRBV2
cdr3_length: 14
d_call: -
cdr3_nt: TGTGCCAGCAGTACAGGGCCCCTGGGGACTGAAGCTTTCTTT
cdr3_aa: CASSTGPLGTEAFF

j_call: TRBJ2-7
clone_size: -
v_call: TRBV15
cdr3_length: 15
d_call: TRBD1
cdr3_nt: TGTGCCACCAGCACTCCCCGGGACAGCAGCTACGAGCAGTACTTC
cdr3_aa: CATSTPRDSSYEQYF

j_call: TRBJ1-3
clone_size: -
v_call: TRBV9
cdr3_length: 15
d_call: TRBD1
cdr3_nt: TGTGCCAGCAGCGTCAGGGGGGTCTCTGGAAACACCATATATTTT
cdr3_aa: CASSVRGVSGNTIYF

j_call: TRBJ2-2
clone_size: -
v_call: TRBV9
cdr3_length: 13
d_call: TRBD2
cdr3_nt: TGTGCCAGCACCGGGGGGATGAGCGGGGAGCTGTTTTTT
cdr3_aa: CASTGGMSGELFF

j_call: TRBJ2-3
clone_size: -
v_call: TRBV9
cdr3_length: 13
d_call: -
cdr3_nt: TGTGCCAGCAGCGTAGGATCCGGGGATACGCAGTATTTT
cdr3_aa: CASSVGSGDTQYF

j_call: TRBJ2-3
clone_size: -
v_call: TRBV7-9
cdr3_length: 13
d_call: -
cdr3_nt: TGTGCCAGCAGGCCAGGCAGCACAGATACGCAGTATTTT
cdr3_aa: CASRPGSTDTQYF

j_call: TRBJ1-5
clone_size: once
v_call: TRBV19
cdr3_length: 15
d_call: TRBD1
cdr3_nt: TGTGCCAGTAGTATTTGGGACAGGAGCAATCAGCCCCAGCATTTT
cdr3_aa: CASSIWDRSNQPQHF

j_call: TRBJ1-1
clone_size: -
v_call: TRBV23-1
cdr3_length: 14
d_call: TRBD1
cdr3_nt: TGCGCCAGCAGAGAAGGACAGGGCGGGACTGAAGCTTTCTTT
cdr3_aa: CASREGQGGTEAFF